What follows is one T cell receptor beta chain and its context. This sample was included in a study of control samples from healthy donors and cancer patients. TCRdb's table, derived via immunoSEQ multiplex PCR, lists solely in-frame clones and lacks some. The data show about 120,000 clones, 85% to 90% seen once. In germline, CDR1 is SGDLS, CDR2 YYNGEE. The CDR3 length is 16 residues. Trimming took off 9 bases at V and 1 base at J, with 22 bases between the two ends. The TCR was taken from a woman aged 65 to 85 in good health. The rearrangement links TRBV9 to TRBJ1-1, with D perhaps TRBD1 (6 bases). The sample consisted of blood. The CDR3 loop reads CATTPDGGQGNTEAFF. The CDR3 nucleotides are TGTGCCACCACTCCTGATGGGGGGCAGGGGAACACTGAAGCTTTCTTT.